This TCR beta chain was retrieved from a study of cytomegalovirus exposure and HLA in healthy donors. In this sample, this clone turned up once. Antigen: not known. Study-level findings and limits: Despite most TCR sequences being rare, some public TCRs occurred in many donors.

Losses at the gene ends were 4 bases for V and 3 bases for J; bases not matched to a gene: 8. Germline assignment: CDR1 SGHDN and CDR2 FVKESK. The CDR3 loop spans 15 amino acids. This PCR relied on a set of 60 Vbeta primers and 13 Jbeta primers. Profiling relied on immunoSEQ multiplex PCR, and the TCRdb table lists in-frame clones only, not all of them. The sample gives around 130,000 clones, approximately 80% of which show up once; 1% to 1.5% is in the top ten. The chain uses TRBV14 and TRBJ1-2; 7 bases are shared with TRBD1. What was sequenced was PBMCs. The TCR originated in a man in his fifties in good health and CMV-seronegative. CDR3: CASSRYAQGHYGYTF. The DNA for the CDR3 is TGTGCCAGCAGCCGATATGCACAGGGGCACTATGGCTACACCTTC. The complete variable domain, with remaining parts taken from reference TRBV14 and TRBJ1-2, reads EAGVTQFPSHSVIEKGQTVTLRCDPISGHDNLYWYRRVMGKEIKFLLHFVKESKQDESGMPNNRFLAERTGGTYSTLKVQPAELEDSGVYFCASSRYAQGHYGYTFGSGTRLTVV.